This T cell receptor beta chain was sequenced in a study of blood T cell repertoires in COVID-19. This clone was detected only once. The method was immunoSEQ multiplex PCR; TCRdb's version includes in-frame clones alone and lacks a portion of them. This sample has 300,000 to 450,000 clones, with about 88% found just once. This TCR came from a woman between 25 and 40 years old who had recovered from COVID-19. Sequenced: PBMCs or T cells enriched from blood (not recorded which).

In DNA, the CDR3 is TGTGCCAGCAGTTTATTTCGGCAGGGAGGATCGTCCGAGCAGTACTTC. It specifies CASSLFRQGGSSEQYF. The chain employs TRBV27 and TRBJ2-7; maybe TRBD2 (6 bases). The length of the CDR3 is 16 residues. CDR1 and CDR2 from the germline V gene are MNHEY and SMNVEV (reference sequence). V dropped 1 base and J dropped 6 bases, with 19 bases sitting between them.